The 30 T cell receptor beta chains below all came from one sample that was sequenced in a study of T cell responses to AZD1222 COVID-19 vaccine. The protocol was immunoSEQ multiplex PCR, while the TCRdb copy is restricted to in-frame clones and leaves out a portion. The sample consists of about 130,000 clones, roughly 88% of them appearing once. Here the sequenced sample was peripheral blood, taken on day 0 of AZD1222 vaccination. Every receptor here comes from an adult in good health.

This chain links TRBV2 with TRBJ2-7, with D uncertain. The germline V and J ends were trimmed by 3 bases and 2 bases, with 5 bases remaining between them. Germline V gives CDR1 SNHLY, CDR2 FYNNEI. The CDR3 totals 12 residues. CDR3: CASSDRTYEQYF. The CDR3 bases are TGTGCCAGCAGTGACAGAACCTACGAGCAGTACTTC.

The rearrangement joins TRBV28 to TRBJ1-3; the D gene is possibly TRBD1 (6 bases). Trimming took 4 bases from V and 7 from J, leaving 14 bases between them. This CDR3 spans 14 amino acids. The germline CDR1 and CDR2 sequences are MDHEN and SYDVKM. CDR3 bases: TGTGCCAGCAGTTACAGGGAAGGGTGGAACACCATATATTTT. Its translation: CASSYREGWNTIYF. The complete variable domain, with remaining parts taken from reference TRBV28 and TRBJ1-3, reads DVKVTQSSRYLVKRTGEKVFLECVQDMDHENMFWYRQDPGLGLRLIYFSYDVKMKEKGDIPEGYSVSREKKERFSLILESASTNQTSMYLCASSYREGWNTIYFGEGSWLTVV.

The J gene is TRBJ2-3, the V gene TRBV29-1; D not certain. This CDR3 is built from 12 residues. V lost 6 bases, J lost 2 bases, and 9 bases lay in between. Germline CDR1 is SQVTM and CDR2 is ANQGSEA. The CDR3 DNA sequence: TGCAGCGTCATCCACTACACAGATACGCAGTATTTT. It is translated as CSVIHYTDTQYF.

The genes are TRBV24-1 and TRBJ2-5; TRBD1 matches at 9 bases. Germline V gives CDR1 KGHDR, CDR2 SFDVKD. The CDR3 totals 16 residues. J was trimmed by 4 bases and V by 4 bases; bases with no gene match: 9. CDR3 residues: CATSDPRTDRGETQYF. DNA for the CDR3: TGTGCCACCAGTGACCCCAGAACGGACAGGGGAGAGACCCAGTACTTC.

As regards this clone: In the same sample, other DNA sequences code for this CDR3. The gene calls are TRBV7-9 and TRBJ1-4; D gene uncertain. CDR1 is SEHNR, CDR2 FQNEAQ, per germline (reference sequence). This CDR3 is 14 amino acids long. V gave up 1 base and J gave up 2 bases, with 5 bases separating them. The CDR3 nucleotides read TGTGCCAGCAGCTTAGGCGGGACTAATGAAAAACTGTTTTTT. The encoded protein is CASSLGGTNEKLFF.

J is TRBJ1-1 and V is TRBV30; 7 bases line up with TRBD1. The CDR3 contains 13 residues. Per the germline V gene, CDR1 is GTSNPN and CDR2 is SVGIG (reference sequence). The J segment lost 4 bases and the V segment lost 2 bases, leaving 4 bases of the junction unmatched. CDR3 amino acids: CAWSMTGFTEAFF. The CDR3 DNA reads TGTGCCTGGAGTATGACAGGGTTCACTGAAGCTTTCTTT. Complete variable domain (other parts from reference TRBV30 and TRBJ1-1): SQTIHQWPATLVQPVGSPLSLECTVEGTSNPNLYWYRQAAGRGLQLLFYSVGIGQISSEVPQNLSASRPQDRQFILSSKKLLLSDSGFYLCAWSMTGFTEAFFGQGTRLTVV.

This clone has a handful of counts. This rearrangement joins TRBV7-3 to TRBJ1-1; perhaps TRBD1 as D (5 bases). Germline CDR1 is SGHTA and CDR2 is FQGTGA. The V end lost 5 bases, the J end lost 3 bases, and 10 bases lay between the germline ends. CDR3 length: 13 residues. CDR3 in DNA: TGTGCCAGCAGCCCGGGGGAAGACACTGAAGCTTTCTTT. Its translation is CASSPGEDTEAFF.

CDR3 DNA: TGTGCCAGCACCAGGGGACAGCAGAACACTGAAGCTTTCTTT. This codes for CASTRGQQNTEAFF. The chain carries TRBV6-5 and TRBJ1-1, with 7 bases fitting TRBD1. The germline CDR1 and CDR2 sequences are MNHEY and SVGAGI. The CDR3 spans 14 residues. J was trimmed by 1 base and V by 7 bases; bases with no gene match: 6.

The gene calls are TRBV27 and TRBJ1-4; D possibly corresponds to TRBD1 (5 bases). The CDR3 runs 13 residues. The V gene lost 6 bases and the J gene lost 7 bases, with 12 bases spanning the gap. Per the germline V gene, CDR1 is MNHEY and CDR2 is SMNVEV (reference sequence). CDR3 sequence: CASSYGAAEKLFF. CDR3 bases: TGTGCCAGCAGCTACGGGGCGGCTGAAAAACTGTTTTTT.

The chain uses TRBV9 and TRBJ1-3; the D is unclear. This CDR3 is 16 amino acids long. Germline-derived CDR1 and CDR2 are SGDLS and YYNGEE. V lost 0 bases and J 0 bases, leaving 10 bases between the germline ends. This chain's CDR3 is CASSVDQAFSGNTIYF. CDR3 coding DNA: TGTGCCAGCAGCGTAGACCAGGCTTTCTCTGGAAACACCATATATTTT.

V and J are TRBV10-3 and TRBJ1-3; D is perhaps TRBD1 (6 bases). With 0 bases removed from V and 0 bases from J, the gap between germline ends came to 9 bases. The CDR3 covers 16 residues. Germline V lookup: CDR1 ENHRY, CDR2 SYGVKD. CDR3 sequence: CAISESTGASGNTIYF. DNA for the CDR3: TGTGCCATCAGTGAGTCGACAGGTGCCTCTGGAAACACCATATATTTT.

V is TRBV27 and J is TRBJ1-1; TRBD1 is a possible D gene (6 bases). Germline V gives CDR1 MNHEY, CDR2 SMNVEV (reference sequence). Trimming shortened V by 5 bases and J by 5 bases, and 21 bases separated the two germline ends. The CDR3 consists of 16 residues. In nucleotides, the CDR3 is TGTGCCAGCAGTCTCCTGACAGGCATGGGAAAAACTGAAGCTTTCTTT. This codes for CASSLLTGMGKTEAFF.

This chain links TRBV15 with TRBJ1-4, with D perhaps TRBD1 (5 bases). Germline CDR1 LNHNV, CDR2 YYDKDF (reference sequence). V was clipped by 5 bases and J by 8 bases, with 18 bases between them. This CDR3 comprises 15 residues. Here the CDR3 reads CATSARTFEGEKLFF. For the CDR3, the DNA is TGTGCCACCAGCGCGAGAACCTTCGAGGGGGAAAAACTGTTTTTT.

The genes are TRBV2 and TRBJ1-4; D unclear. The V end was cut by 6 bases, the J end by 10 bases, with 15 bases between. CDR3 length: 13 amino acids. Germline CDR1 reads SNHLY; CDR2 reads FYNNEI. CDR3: CASSRQTGGKLFF. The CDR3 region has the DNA TGTGCCAGCAGCCGGCAGACTGGCGGAAAACTGTTTTTT.

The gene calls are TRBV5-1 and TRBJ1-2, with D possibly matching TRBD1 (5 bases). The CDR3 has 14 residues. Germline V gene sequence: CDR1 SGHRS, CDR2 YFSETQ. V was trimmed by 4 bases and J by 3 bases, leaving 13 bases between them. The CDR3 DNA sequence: TGCGCCAGCAGCGCCTCCGGGACGGACTATGGCTACACCTTC. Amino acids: CASSASGTDYGYTF.

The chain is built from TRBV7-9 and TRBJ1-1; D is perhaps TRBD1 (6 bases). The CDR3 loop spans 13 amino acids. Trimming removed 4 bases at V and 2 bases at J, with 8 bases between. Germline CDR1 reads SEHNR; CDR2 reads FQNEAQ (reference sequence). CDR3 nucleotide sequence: TGTGCCAGCAGCTCACAGGGAAACACTGAAGCTTTCTTT. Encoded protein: CASSSQGNTEAFF.

CDR3 DNA sequence: TGTGCCAGCAGTTCCTCATGGCAACTTAACTATGGCTACACCTTC. It translates to CASSSSWQLNYGYTF. The gene calls are TRBV28 and TRBJ1-2; no reliable D call. Trimming took off 4 bases at V and 1 base at J, with 13 bases between the two ends. Germline-derived CDR1 and CDR2 are MDHEN and SYDVKM. The CDR3 loop spans 15 amino acids.

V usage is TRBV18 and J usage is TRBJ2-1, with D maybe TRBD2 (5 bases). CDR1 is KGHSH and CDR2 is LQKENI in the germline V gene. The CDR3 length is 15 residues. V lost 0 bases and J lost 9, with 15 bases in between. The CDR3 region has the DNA TGTGCCAGCTCACCACCAGGTTCCGGGGTTGGTGAGCAGTTCTTC. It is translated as CASSPPGSGVGEQFF.

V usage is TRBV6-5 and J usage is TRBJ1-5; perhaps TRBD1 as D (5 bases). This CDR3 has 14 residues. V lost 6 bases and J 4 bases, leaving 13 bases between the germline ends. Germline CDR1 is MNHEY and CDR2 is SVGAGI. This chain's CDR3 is CASSSGTENQPQHF. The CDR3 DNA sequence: TGTGCCAGCAGCTCCGGGACGGAAAATCAGCCCCAGCATTTT.

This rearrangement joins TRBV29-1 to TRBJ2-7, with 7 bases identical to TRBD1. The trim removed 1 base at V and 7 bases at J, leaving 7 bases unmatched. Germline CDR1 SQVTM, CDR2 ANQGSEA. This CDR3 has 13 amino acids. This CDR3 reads CSVEAPGGKEQYF. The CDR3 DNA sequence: TGCAGCGTTGAAGCTCCAGGGGGTAAAGAGCAGTACTTC.

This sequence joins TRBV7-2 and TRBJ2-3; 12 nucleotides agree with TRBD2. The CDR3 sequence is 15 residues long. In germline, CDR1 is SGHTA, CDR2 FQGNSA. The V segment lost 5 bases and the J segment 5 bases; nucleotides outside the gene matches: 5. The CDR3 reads CASSHRLAGEDTQYF. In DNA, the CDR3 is TGTGCCAGCAGCCACCGACTAGCGGGAGAAGATACGCAGTATTTT.

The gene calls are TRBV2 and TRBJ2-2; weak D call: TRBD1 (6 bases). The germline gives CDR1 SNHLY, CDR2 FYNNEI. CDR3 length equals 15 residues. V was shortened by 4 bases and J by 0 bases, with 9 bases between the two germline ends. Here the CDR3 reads CASSVGTPNTGELFF. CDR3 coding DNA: TGTGCCAGCAGTGTTGGGACACCGAACACCGGGGAGCTGTTTTTT.

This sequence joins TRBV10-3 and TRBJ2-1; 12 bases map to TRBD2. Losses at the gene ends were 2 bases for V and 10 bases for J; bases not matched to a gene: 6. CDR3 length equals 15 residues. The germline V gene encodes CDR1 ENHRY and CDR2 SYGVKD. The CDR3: CAISEELAGGREQFF. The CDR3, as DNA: TGTGCCATCAGTGAGGAACTAGCGGGAGGTCGGGAGCAGTTCTTC.

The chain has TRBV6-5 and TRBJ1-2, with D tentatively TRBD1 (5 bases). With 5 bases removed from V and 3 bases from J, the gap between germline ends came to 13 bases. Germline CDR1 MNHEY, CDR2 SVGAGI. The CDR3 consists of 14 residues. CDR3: CASSPEGPDYGYTF. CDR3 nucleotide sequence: TGTGCCAGCAGTCCCGAGGGGCCTGACTATGGCTACACCTTC.

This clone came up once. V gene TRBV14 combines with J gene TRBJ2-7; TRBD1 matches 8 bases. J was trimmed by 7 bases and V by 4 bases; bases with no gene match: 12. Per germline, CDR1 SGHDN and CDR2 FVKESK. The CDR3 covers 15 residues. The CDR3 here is CASSRSDRALGEQYF. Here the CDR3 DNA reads TGTGCCAGCAGCCGGTCGGACAGGGCATTAGGGGAGCAGTACTTC.

The DNA of the CDR3 is TGTGCCAGCTCACCACTTCAGGACTCCTACGAGCAGTACTTC. It codes for CASSPLQDSYEQYF. This chain uses TRBV18 with TRBJ2-7; no clear D. This CDR3 contains 14 residues. Germline V gives CDR1 KGHSH, CDR2 LQKENI. V lost 1 base, J lost 0 bases, and 7 bases lay in between. The variable domain in full, completed from reference TRBV18 and TRBJ2-7, reads NAGVMQNPRHLVRRRGQEARLRCSPMKGHSHVYWYRQLPEEGLKFMVYLQKENIIDESGMPKERFSAEFPKEGPSILRIQQVVRGDSAAYFCASSPLQDSYEQYFGPGTRLTVT.

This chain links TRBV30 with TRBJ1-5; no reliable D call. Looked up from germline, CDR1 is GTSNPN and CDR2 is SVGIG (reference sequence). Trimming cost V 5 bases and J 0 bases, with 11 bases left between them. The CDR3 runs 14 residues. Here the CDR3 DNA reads TGTGCCTGGGGCATGGAAAATAGCAATCAGCCCCAGCATTTT. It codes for CAWGMENSNQPQHF.

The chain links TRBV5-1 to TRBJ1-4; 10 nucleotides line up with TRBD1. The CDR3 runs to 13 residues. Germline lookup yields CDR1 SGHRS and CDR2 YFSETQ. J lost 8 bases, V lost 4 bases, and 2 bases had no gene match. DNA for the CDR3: TGCGCCAGCAGCCGGGACAGGGGAGAAAAACTGTTTTTT. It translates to CASSRDRGEKLFF.

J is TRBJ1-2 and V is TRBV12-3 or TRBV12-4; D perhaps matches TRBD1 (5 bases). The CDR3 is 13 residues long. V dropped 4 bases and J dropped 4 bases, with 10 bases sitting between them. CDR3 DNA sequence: TGTGCCAGCAGTTCCCGGGGCACCTATGGCTACACCTTC. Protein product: CASSSRGTYGYTF.

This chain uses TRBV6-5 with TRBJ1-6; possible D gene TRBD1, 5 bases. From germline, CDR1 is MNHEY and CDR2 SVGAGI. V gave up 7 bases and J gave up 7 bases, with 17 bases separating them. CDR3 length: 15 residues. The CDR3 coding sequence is TGTGCCAGCACCCCGACGAGGGGCGGCAATTCACCCCTCCACTTT. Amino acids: CASTPTRGGNSPLHF.